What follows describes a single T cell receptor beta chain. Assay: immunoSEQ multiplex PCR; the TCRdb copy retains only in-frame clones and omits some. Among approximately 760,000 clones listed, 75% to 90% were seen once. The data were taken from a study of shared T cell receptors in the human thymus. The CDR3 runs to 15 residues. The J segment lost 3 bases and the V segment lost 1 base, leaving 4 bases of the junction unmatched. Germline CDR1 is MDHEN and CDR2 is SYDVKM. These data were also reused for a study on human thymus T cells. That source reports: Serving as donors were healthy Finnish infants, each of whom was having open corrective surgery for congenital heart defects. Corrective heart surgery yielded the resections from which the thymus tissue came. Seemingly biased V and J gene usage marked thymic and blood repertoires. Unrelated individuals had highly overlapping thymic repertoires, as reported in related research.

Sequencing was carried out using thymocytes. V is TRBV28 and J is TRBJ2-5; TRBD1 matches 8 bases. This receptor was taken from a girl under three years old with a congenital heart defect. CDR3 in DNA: TGTGCCAGCAGTTTATCGACAGGGGCTGAAGAGACCCAGTACTTC. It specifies CASSLSTGAEETQYF. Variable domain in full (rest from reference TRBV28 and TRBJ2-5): DVKVTQSSRYLVKRTGEKVFLECVQDMDHENMFWYRQDPGLGLRLIYFSYDVKMKEKGDIPEGYSVSREKKERFSLILESASTNQTSMYLCASSLSTGAEETQYFGPGTRLLVL.